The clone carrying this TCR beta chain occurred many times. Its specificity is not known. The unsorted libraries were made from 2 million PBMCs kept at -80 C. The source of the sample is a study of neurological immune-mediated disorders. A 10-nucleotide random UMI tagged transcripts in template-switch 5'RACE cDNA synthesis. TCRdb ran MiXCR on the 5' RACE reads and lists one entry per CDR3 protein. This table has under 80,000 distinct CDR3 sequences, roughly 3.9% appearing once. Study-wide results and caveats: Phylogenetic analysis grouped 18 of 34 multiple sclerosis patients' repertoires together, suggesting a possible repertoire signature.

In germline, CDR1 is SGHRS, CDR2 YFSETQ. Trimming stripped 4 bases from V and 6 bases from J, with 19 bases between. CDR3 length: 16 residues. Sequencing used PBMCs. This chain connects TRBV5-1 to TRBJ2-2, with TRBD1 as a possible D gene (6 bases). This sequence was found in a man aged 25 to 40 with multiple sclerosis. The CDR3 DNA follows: TGCGCCAGCAGCCTCTTCCCGCAGGGGAAAGCCGGGGAGCTGTTTTTT. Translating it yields CASSLFPQGKAGELFF.